This TCR beta chain came from a study of T cell clones after liver transplantation. CD3+CD4+ and CD3+CD8+ cells were FACS-sorted from thawed unstimulated PBMCs. CDR3 length equals 13 residues. Germline V gives CDR1 SGHNT, CDR2 YYREEE (reference sequence). Deletions cut 4 bases from V and 5 bases from J, with 13 bases between. The protocol was immunoSEQ multiplex PCR, while the TCRdb copy is restricted to in-frame clones and leaves out a portion. The sample has about 74,000 clones, 80% seen once. Sequenced here: CD4+ T cells from blood, sampled before liver transplant. This clonotype was obtained from a human donor who received a liver transplant. This sequence joins TRBV5-4 and TRBJ2-7; D may be TRBD1 (5 bases). The CDR3 nucleotides read TGTGCCAGCAGCCACCGTCAGGGCCACGAGCAGTACTTC. Translated, it gives CASSHRQGHEQYF.